The present T cell receptor beta chain was sequenced within a study of blood T cell repertoires in COVID-19. Some clones are missing from TCRdb's copy, which holds only in-frame ones; the method was immunoSEQ multiplex PCR. The data hold around 100,000 clones, with about nine tenths observed a single time. The CDR3 runs to 15 residues. Germline values: CDR1 KGHSH, CDR2 LQKENI. The V gene lost 3 bases and the J gene lost 5 bases, with 16 bases spanning the gap. The chain couples TRBV18 to TRBJ2-5; D is perhaps TRBD1 (6 bases). This receptor was obtained from a man aged 18 to 29 with COVID-19, enrolled during active disease. The sequenced sample was peripheral blood. The CDR3 DNA follows: TGTGCCAGCTCACCCGGGGCAGGGGTGAGGGAGACCCAGTACTTC. Amino acid sequence: CASSPGAGVRETQYF.